Following are 28 T cell receptor beta chains from one sample sequenced in a study of cytomegalovirus exposure and HLA in healthy donors. This PCR relied on a set of 60 Vbeta primers and 13 Jbeta primers. Clones were read by immunoSEQ multiplex PCR, and TCRdb kept only the in-frame ones, dropping some. This table holds about 140,000 clones, more than 7.5% found once. The sequencing input was PBMCs. These receptors all come from a man in his fifties in good health and CMV-seronegative.

This clone has just a few counts. The gene calls are TRBV25-1 and TRBJ1-2, with 9 bases fitting TRBD1. This CDR3 has 14 residues. V was pared by 9 bases and J by 2 bases, with 7 bases of the junction left unmatched. Germline V lookup: CDR1 MGHDK, CDR2 SYGVNS. CDR3 sequence: CASASGQGNYGYTF. CDR3 DNA sequence: TGTGCCAGTGCCTCGGGACAGGGCAACTATGGCTACACCTTC.

The chain couples TRBV5-4 to TRBJ2-5; weak D call: TRBD2 (5 bases). Trimming pared 0 bases from V and 4 bases from J, leaving 7 bases between. The CDR3 loop spans 13 amino acids. Germline values: CDR1 SGHNT, CDR2 YYREEE (reference sequence). For the CDR3, the DNA is TGTGCCAGCAGCTTGGCCGGGGTAGAGACCCAGTACTTC. Translation: CASSLAGVETQYF.

This clone has more than one count but fewer than ten. V is TRBV7-9 and J is TRBJ1-5; D possibly corresponds to TRBD1 (5 bases). The V and J ends lost 8 bases and 0 bases respectively, with 11 bases between them. CDR1 is SEHNR and CDR2 is FQNEAQ in the germline V gene (reference sequence). This CDR3 has 14 residues. In DNA, the CDR3 is TGTGCCAGCGGAGCGGGGGTTAGCAATCAGCCCCAGCATTTT. Protein sequence: CASGAGVSNQPQHF.

The table lists this clone with a few counts. The chain has TRBV25-1 and TRBJ2-7; 8 positions match TRBD1. This CDR3 has 13 residues. Germline V CDR1 and CDR2: MGHDK, SYGVNS. With V trimmed by 2 bases and J by 5 bases, 2 bases remained unmatched. CDR3 nucleotides: TGTGCCAGCAGTGAACAGGGGGCCCACGAGCAGTACTTC. Protein: CASSEQGAHEQYF.

The chain is built from TRBV5-4 and TRBJ1-1; the match to TRBD1 covers 7 bases. Per the germline V gene, CDR1 is SGHNT and CDR2 is YYREEE (reference sequence). V trimming: 2 bases; J trimming: 7 bases; junction bases outside the gene matches: 8. This CDR3 is built from 14 residues. This CDR3 reads CASSFMRGPGEAFF. The CDR3 coding sequence is TGTGCCAGCAGCTTTATGAGGGGGCCTGGTGAAGCTTTCTTT.

This clone was recorded a few times. V and J are TRBV30 and TRBJ1-6; no clear D. V lost 2 bases, J lost 7 bases, and 15 bases lay in between. The germline CDR1 and CDR2 sequences are GTSNPN and SVGIG (reference sequence). CDR3 length: 15 amino acids. CDR3 in amino acids: CAWSPYLAGNSPLHF. CDR3 coding DNA: TGTGCCTGGAGTCCTTACCTAGCGGGGAATTCACCCCTCCACTTT.

The rearrangement links TRBV5-4 to TRBJ2-3; the D gene is possibly TRBD2 (6 bases). In germline, CDR1 is SGHNT, CDR2 YYREEE (reference sequence). V lost 4 bases and J 0 bases, leaving 15 bases between the germline ends. The CDR3 extends over 16 amino acids. CDR3 DNA: TGTGCCAGCAGCGCAGCCGGGACTCGCAGCACAGATACGCAGTATTTT. It translates to CASSAAGTRSTDTQYF.

The rearrangement links TRBV11-3 to TRBJ2-3, with TRBD2 matching over 7 bases. CDR3 length equals 15 residues. Germline-derived CDR1 and CDR2 are SGHNT and YENEEA. V dropped 5 bases and J dropped 2; count of bases not matched to a gene: 7. CDR3 sequence (DNA): TGTGCCAGCAGCCAAAGCGGGGTCTACACAGATACGCAGTATTTT. Translating gives CASSQSGVYTDTQYF.

This clone was observed a few times. V and J are TRBV6-1 and TRBJ2-1, with 9 bases aligning to TRBD1. The length of the CDR3 is 15 residues. CDR1 is MNHNS and CDR2 is SASEGT in the germline V gene. V lost 6 bases and J lost 7; bases outside the gene matches: 10. The CDR3 sequence: CASRPDRGGVNEQFF. CDR3 DNA sequence: TGTGCCAGCAGACCCGACAGGGGGGGAGTAAATGAGCAGTTCTTC.

This clone was observed a handful of times. The chain is built from TRBV10-2 and TRBJ2-3, with a weak D call TRBD2 (6 bases). Germline CDR1 and CDR2: WSHSY and SAAADI. Trimming left V 7 bases short and J 5 bases short, with 19 bases between. CDR3 length: 15 amino acids. This chain's CDR3 is CASTQAGTQRDTQYF. The CDR3, as DNA: TGCGCCAGCACCCAAGCGGGCACACAAAGAGATACGCAGTATTTT.

The rearrangement links TRBV7-3 to TRBJ2-3; 7 bases agree with TRBD2. Per germline, CDR1 SGHTA and CDR2 FQGTGA. The trim removed 1 base at V and 0 bases at J, leaving 4 bases unmatched. This CDR3 is built from 16 residues. The CDR3 reads CASSLREGYSTDTQYF. CDR3 nucleotides: TGTGCCAGCAGCTTAAGGGAGGGGTATAGCACAGATACGCAGTATTTT.

The chain uses TRBV7-9 and TRBJ2-7; maybe TRBD1 (6 bases). The CDR3 runs to 16 residues. The V end was cut by 5 bases, the J end by 3 bases, with 20 bases between. Germline values: CDR1 SEHNR, CDR2 FQNEAQ (reference sequence). The CDR3 nucleotides are TGTGCCAGCAGCCGGTCCGGGACAACAAAAGGCTACGAGCAGTACTTC. Its translation: CASSRSGTTKGYEQYF.

In this sample, this clone turned up a few times. The chain links TRBV2 to TRBJ1-5; 10 bases agree with TRBD1. V lost 6 bases to trimming and J lost 6 bases; unmatched junction nucleotides: 11. The CDR3 runs 16 residues. Germline CDR1 reads SNHLY; CDR2 reads FYNNEI. The CDR3 DNA is TGTGCCAGCAGGAGGGATCCCGGGACAGGGGTTCAGCCCCAGCATTTT. Protein: CASRRDPGTGVQPQHF. Variable domain in full (rest from reference TRBV2 and TRBJ1-5): EPEVTQTPSHQVTQMGQEVILRCVPISNHLYFYWYRQILGQKVEFLVSFYNNEISEKSEIFDDQFSVERPDGSNFTLKIRSTKLEDSAMYFCASRRDPGTGVQPQHFGDGTRLSIL.

This clone occurred a few times. This chain joins TRBV30 and TRBJ2-7, with D possibly being TRBD2 (6 bases). V lost 1 base and J lost 3, with 19 bases in between. This CDR3 has 16 residues. Looked up from germline, CDR1 is GTSNPN and CDR2 is SVGIG (reference sequence). The CDR3 DNA follows: TGTGCCTGGAGTGAGGGGCATAAGGGACTTCTCTACGAGCAGTACTTC. Its protein is CAWSEGHKGLLYEQYF.

The gene calls are TRBV6-1 and TRBJ2-7; TRBD1 agrees at 8 bases. Germline lookup yields CDR1 MNHNS and CDR2 SASEGT. Trimming removed 2 bases from V and 2 bases from J; junction bases left unmatched: 17. The CDR3 has 19 amino acids. The CDR3 DNA follows: TGTGCCAGCAGTGAACTAAAGGTGTTAGGACAGGGAAAAACCTACGAGCAGTACTTC. Translated: CASSELKVLGQGKTYEQYF.

The chain joins TRBV7-2 to TRBJ2-5; 7 bases map to TRBD2. V lost 3 bases to trimming and J lost 3 bases; unmatched junction nucleotides: 1. Germline assignment: CDR1 SGHTA and CDR2 FQGNSA. This CDR3 region has 13 residues. The chain's CDR3 is CASSFAGEETQYF. DNA for the CDR3: TGTGCCAGCAGCTTCGCGGGGGAAGAGACCCAGTACTTC.

The rearrangement links TRBV6-1 to TRBJ2-2, with 7 bases matching TRBD1. The V and J ends lost 7 bases and 5 bases, in that order; junction bases with no gene match: 7. This CDR3 is built from 14 residues. Germline V gene lookup returns CDR1 MNHNS and CDR2 SASEGT. CDR3 bases: TGTGCCAGCAAGGAGGACAGGCCAACCGGGGAGCTGTTTTTT. It translates to CASKEDRPTGELFF.

This clone was counted a few times. As DNA, the CDR3 is TGTGCCAGCTCACCGGGACAGGGTGGGCGACAGCCCCAGCATTTT. It is translated as CASSPGQGGRQPQHF. V is TRBV28 and J is TRBJ1-5, with 9 positions matching TRBD1. Germline trimming cut 8 bases from V and 7 bases from J; bases unmatched to any gene: 12. The germline V gene has CDR1 MDHEN and CDR2 SYDVKM. The CDR3 length is 15 residues.

The chain joins TRBV11-2 to TRBJ2-3; TRBD2 matches 8 bases. From germline, CDR1 is SGHAT and CDR2 FQNNGV. The CDR3 covers 16 residues. V gave up 3 bases and J gave up 6 bases; unmatched junction bases: 11. DNA of the CDR3: TGTGCCAGCAGCTTTAGGCGAGGAGCGGGAGTGGATACGCAGTATTTT. Amino acids: CASSFRRGAGVDTQYF. The whole variable domain, remainder taken from reference TRBV11-2 and TRBJ2-3, is EAGVAQSPRYKIIEKRQSVAFWCNPISGHATLYWYQQILGQGPKLLIQFQNNGVVDDSQLPKDRFSAERLKGVDSTLKIQPAKLEDSAVYLCASSFRRGAGVDTQYFGPGTRLTVL.

This clone was seen a few times. The V call is TRBV28, the J call TRBJ2-7; 8 nucleotides align to TRBD2. Trimming took 4 bases from V and 0 from J; bases not matched to a gene: 5. The CDR3 extends over 15 amino acids. Germline V lookup: CDR1 MDHEN, CDR2 SYDVKM. CDR3 region: CASSSLTSASYEQYF. DNA for the CDR3: TGTGCCAGCAGTTCGTTGACTAGCGCCTCCTACGAGCAGTACTTC.

This clone was detected only a few times. The V call is TRBV6-1, the J call TRBJ1-1, with unresolved D. This CDR3 comprises 10 residues. Per germline, CDR1 MNHNS and CDR2 SASEGT. Trimming removed 8 bases from V and 6 bases from J, with 7 bases in between. This chain's CDR3 is CASHRSEAFF. Here the CDR3 DNA reads TGTGCCAGCCACCGGTCTGAAGCTTTCTTT.

This clone has just a few counts. The rearrangement joins TRBV5-4 to TRBJ1-1, with 9 bases fitting TRBD1. The ends lost 4 bases at V and 2 bases at J; junction bases unmatched: 6. This CDR3 has 15 amino acids. Germline CDR1 is SGHNT and CDR2 is YYREEE (reference sequence). CDR3 nucleotide sequence: TGTGCCAGCAGCCCGTGGGACAGGGTTAACACTGAAGCTTTCTTT. Protein sequence: CASSPWDRVNTEAFF.

This clone was seen a handful of times. V gene TRBV5-1 combines with J gene TRBJ1-3; 7 bases map to TRBD1. The V and J ends lost 3 bases and 0 bases, in that order; junction bases with no gene match: 9. In germline, CDR1 is SGHRS, CDR2 YFSETQ. The CDR3 extends over 17 amino acids. Here the CDR3 reads CASSSRGTAASGNTIYF. The CDR3 nucleotides are TGCGCCAGCAGCTCACGGGGGACAGCCGCCTCTGGAAACACCATATATTTT.

This clone was observed a handful of times. V usage is TRBV6-5 and J usage is TRBJ2-7, with D possibly matching TRBD1 (6 bases). Germline lookup yields CDR1 MNHEY and CDR2 SVGAGI. There are 14 residues in the CDR3. The germline V and J ends were trimmed by 5 bases and 7 bases, with 18 bases remaining between them. CDR3: CASSEGQGSGEQYF. The DNA for the CDR3 is TGTGCCAGCAGTGAAGGGCAGGGGTCCGGGGAGCAGTACTTC.

V usage is TRBV9 and J usage is TRBJ2-1; 9 bases match TRBD2. The V and J ends lost 6 bases and 4 bases, in that order; junction bases with no gene match: 11. The CDR3 has 16 residues. Germline V gene sequence: CDR1 SGDLS, CDR2 YYNGEE. As DNA, the CDR3 is TGTGCCAGCAACGTCGAACTAGCGGGCCAATACAATGAGCAGTTCTTC. Translation gives CASNVELAGQYNEQFF.

The table lists this clone with a few counts. This chain links TRBV30 with TRBJ2-7, with 7 bases fitting TRBD1. The CDR3 extends over 16 amino acids. With V trimmed by 6 bases and J by 1 base, 15 bases remained unmatched. Germline V gene lookup returns CDR1 GTSNPN and CDR2 SVGIG (reference sequence). The DNA for the CDR3 is TGTGCCTGCTCACAGGGGTCCGGCACCACATCCTACGAGCAGTACTTC. As protein: CACSQGSGTTSYEQYF.

The rearrangement links TRBV11-2 to TRBJ2-7; tentatively, D is TRBD1 (5 bases). Germline CDR1 is SGHAT and CDR2 is FQNNGV. The ends were cut back, 0 bases at V and 3 bases at J, with 15 bases in the middle. This CDR3 is 16 amino acids long. The CDR3 is CASSLDPTVPLYEQYF. The CDR3 region has the DNA TGTGCCAGCAGCTTAGATCCGACAGTCCCCCTCTACGAGCAGTACTTC.

This clone was seen a few times. The chain uses TRBV5-1 and TRBJ2-5; a possible D gene is TRBD1 (5 bases). The length of the CDR3 is 13 residues. The germline V gene has CDR1 SGHRS and CDR2 YFSETQ. Trimming shortened V by 0 bases and J by 4 bases, and 7 bases separated the two germline ends. The CDR3 DNA follows: TGCGCCAGCAGCTTGGGGCAGGGAGAGACCCAGTACTTC. Translated, it gives CASSLGQGETQYF.